Listed here are 25 T cell receptor beta chains from one sample, sequenced in a study of control samples from healthy donors and cancer patients. Libraries were prepared by immunoSEQ multiplex PCR; TCRdb keeps only in-frame clonotypes and omits some of them. The data contain approximately 93,000 clones, 70% to 90% of them seen just once; the ten biggest clones take up less than 10%. Sequencing input: PBMCs. The source of these receptors is a woman between 50 and 59 years old with colorectal cancer.

V usage is TRBV7-9 and J usage is TRBJ1-3, with 11 bases aligning to TRBD1. The V and J ends lost 3 bases and 1 base, in that order; junction bases with no gene match: 2. CDR1 is SEHNR, CDR2 FQNEAQ, per germline (reference sequence). The CDR3 sequence is 16 residues long. The CDR3 here is CASSFGQGASGNTIYF. In DNA form, the CDR3 reads TGTGCCAGCAGCTTTGGACAGGGGGCATCTGGAAACACCATATATTTT.

The rearrangement joins TRBV6-5 to TRBJ2-5, with no clear D. The CDR3 extends over 10 amino acids. The V gene's germline CDR1 is MNHEY and CDR2 SVGAGI. V was trimmed by 8 bases and J by 2 bases, leaving 3 bases between them. CDR3 sequence reads: CASGQETQYF. Here the CDR3 DNA reads TGTGCCAGCGGGCAAGAGACCCAGTACTTC.

V is TRBV27 and J is TRBJ2-6; D remains ambiguous. V lost 5 bases and J 0 bases, leaving 8 bases between the germline ends. CDR1 MNHEY and CDR2 SMNVEV come from the germline V gene (reference sequence). This CDR3 spans 15 amino acids. Here the CDR3 reads CASSTENSGANVLTF. The CDR3 nucleotides read TGTGCCAGCAGTACCGAAAACTCTGGGGCCAACGTCCTGACTTTC. The full variable domain, completed using reference TRBV27 and TRBJ2-6, is EAQVTQNPRYLITVTGKKLTVTCSQNMNHEYMSWYRQDPGLGLRQIYYSMNVEVTDKGDVPEGYKVSRKEKRNFPLILESPSPNQTSLYFCASSTENSGANVLTFGAGSRLTVL.

This CDR3 is CAWSRRGAGYGYTF. Here the CDR3 DNA reads TGTGCCTGGAGTCGCCGGGGGGCAGGCTATGGCTACACCTTC. V and J are TRBV30 and TRBJ1-2; a possible D gene is TRBD1 (6 bases). In germline, CDR1 is GTSNPN, CDR2 SVGIG (reference sequence). The V and J ends lost 2 bases and 4 bases respectively, with 14 bases between them. This CDR3 spans 14 amino acids.

The chain employs TRBV27 and TRBJ2-7, with TRBD1 matching 7 bases. CDR1 MNHEY and CDR2 SMNVEV come from the germline V gene (reference sequence). V shed 6 bases, J shed 4 bases, and the junction held 12 bases outside the gene matches. This CDR3 contains 15 residues. The CDR3 region has the DNA TGTGCCAGCAGCCTCCAGCAAGGGGGCGCGTACGAGCAGTACGTC. It yields the protein CASSLQQGGAYEQYV.

This rearrangement joins TRBV5-6 to TRBJ2-7, with 9 bases lining up with TRBD1. This CDR3 spans 14 amino acids. Germline-derived CDR1 and CDR2 are SGHDT and YYEEEE. The CDR3 sequence: CANSGGQGLYEQYV. The CDR3 region has the DNA TGTGCCAACAGCGGAGGACAGGGGTTGTACGAGCAGTACGTC.

The chain carries TRBV28 and TRBJ2-7; D possibly matches TRBD1 or TRBD2 (6 bases each). Trimming took off 8 bases at V and 0 bases at J, with 17 bases between the two ends. Germline CDR1 reads MDHEN; CDR2 reads SYDVKM. The CDR3 consists of 15 residues. CDR3 amino acids: CASGLGGSSSYEQYV. The CDR3 coding sequence is TGTGCCAGCGGCTTAGGGGGGTCTAGCTCCTACGAGCAGTACGTC.

The chain carries TRBV12-3 or TRBV12-4 and TRBJ1-1; 8 bases fit TRBD1. The CDR3 runs to 13 residues. The junction had 3 bases not matched to a gene; V was cut back by 0 bases and J by 9 bases. CDR3 sequence reads: CASSLADRGQAFF. The CDR3 DNA sequence: TGTGCCAGCAGTTTAGCCGACAGGGGCCAAGCTTTCTTT.

The chain is built from TRBV3-1 (or the pseudogene TRBV3-2) and TRBJ1-4; unclear D gene. Trimming cost V 2 bases and J 8 bases, with 9 bases left between them. Germline values: CDR1 LGHDT, CDR2 YNNKEL (reference sequence). CDR3 length: 13 amino acids. The CDR3 is CASSQLVSEKLFF. CDR3 DNA: TGTGCCAGCAGCCAACTCGTATCCGAAAAACTGTTTTTT.

The V gene is TRBV18, the J gene TRBJ1-1; 8 bases match TRBD1. With V trimmed by 4 bases and J by 4 bases, 8 bases remained unmatched. Germline CDR1 is KGHSH and CDR2 is LQKENI. The CDR3 totals 15 residues. The CDR3 nucleotides are TGTGCCAGCTCACGCAGGGGGCGAGGGGTCACTGAAGCTTTCTTT. Encoded protein: CASSRRGRGVTEAFF.

This clone is termed medium-sized. This chain connects TRBV5-1 to TRBJ1-2; no definite D call. In germline, CDR1 is SGHRS, CDR2 YFSETQ. This CDR3 region has 14 residues. Trimming stripped 7 bases from V and 2 bases from J, with 15 bases between. DNA of the CDR3: TGCGCCAGCGTCCCTTTTCCGGGCAACTATGGCTACACCTTC. Its translation: CASVPFPGNYGYTF.

V and J are TRBV24-1 and TRBJ1-2; D not certain. The CDR3 consists of 14 residues. V lost 6 bases to trimming and J lost 0 bases, with 10 bases between them. Germline V gene lookup returns CDR1 KGHDR and CDR2 SFDVKD. The CDR3 bases are TGTGCCACCAGTAGGAGTTCAGCTAACTATGGCTACACCTTC. Translation: CATSRSSANYGYTF.

The DNA for the CDR3 is TGCGCCAGCAGTGAGTCGACTGGGACCCTTCCCTACGAGCAGTACGTC. Encoded protein: CASSESTGTLPYEQYV. The chain combines TRBV10-2 with TRBJ2-7; D may correspond to TRBD1 or TRBD2 (5 bases each). V dropped 0 bases and J dropped 2 bases, with 14 bases sitting between them. Germline V gene data show CDR1 as WSHSY and CDR2 as SAAADI. The CDR3 spans 16 residues.

The rearrangement links TRBV2 to TRBJ1-1, with TRBD1 matching over 11 bases. Germline values: CDR1 SNHLY, CDR2 FYNNEI. CDR3 length equals 17 residues. With 4 bases clipped from V and 5 bases from J, the junction kept 12 bases outside the gene matches. The CDR3 loop reads CASSGSGTGGFSTEAFF. DNA for the CDR3: TGTGCCAGCAGTGGGTCCGGGACAGGGGGGTTTAGTACTGAAGCTTTCTTT.

The J gene is TRBJ1-4, the V gene TRBV4-3; D is undetermined. The CDR3 sequence is 14 residues long. Trimming removed 1 base from V and 3 bases from J, with 6 bases in between. Germline V lookup: CDR1 LGHNA, CDR2 YSLEER. The CDR3 loop is CASSQARANEKLFF. The CDR3 DNA reads as TGCGCCAGCAGCCAAGCTCGGGCTAATGAAAAACTGTTTTTT.

This CDR3 is CASSSLFTGAVEKLFF. In DNA form, the CDR3 reads TGTGCCAGTAGTTCCCTGTTTACAGGGGCTGTCGAAAAACTGTTTTTT. This chain uses TRBV19 with TRBJ1-4; TRBD1 agrees at 7 bases. The CDR3 contains 16 residues. The germline CDR1 and CDR2 sequences are LNHDA and SQIVND (reference sequence). V dropped 5 bases and J dropped 8; count of bases not matched to a gene: 14.

This rearrangement joins TRBV6-4 to TRBJ1-6, with 11 bases identical to TRBD1. The length of the CDR3 is 15 residues. J gave up 10 bases and V 4 bases, and 6 bases lay outside the gene matches. CDR1 MRHNA and CDR2 SNTAGT come from the germline V gene. CDR3 nucleotide sequence: TGTGCCAGCAGTGCCTCCGGGACAGGGGGGTCACCCCTCCACTTT. Amino acid sequence: CASSASGTGGSPLHF.

The chain couples TRBV7-9 to TRBJ1-1, with 8 bases that match TRBD1. Germline CDR1 is SEHNR and CDR2 is FQNEAQ (reference sequence). The length of the CDR3 is 13 residues. With 5 bases clipped from V and 3 bases from J, the junction kept 2 bases outside the gene matches. This CDR3 is CASSTDRDTEAFF. CDR3 nucleotide sequence: TGTGCCAGCAGCACGGACAGGGACACTGAAGCTTTCTTT.

The rearrangement links TRBV12-5 to TRBJ1-1; no clear D. This CDR3 is built from 12 residues. The V end was cut by 6 bases, the J end by 8 bases, with 13 bases between. Germline V CDR1 and CDR2: LGHNT, FRNRAP. CDR3: CASGPGLFEAFF. The CDR3, as DNA: TGTGCTAGTGGCCCTGGACTGTTCGAAGCTTTCTTT.

This chain links TRBV27 with TRBJ2-2; no reliable D call. Germline values: CDR1 MNHEY, CDR2 SMNVEV (reference sequence). The CDR3 has 12 residues. Trimming cost V 6 bases and J 2 bases, with 4 bases left between them. The CDR3 DNA is TGTGCCAGCAGCTCTAACACCGGGGAGCTGTTTTTT. This translates into CASSSNTGELFF.

The rearrangement uses TRBV6-1 and TRBJ2-2; 8 bases are shared with TRBD1. Trimming took 2 bases from V and 8 from J; bases not matched to a gene: 4. Germline CDR1 MNHNS, CDR2 SASEGT. The CDR3 consists of 14 residues. DNA for the CDR3: TGTGCCAGCAGTGAATCAGGGGGCGCGGGGGAGCTGTTTTTT. Its translation is CASSESGGAGELFF.

The rearrangement joins TRBV5-1 to TRBJ2-6, with D maybe TRBD2 (6 bases). The V gene's germline CDR1 is SGHRS and CDR2 YFSETQ. There are 15 residues in the CDR3. The V end lost 4 bases, the J end lost 3 bases, and 11 bases lay between the germline ends. The CDR3 nucleotides read TGCGCCAGCAGCCGGGGGTCGGTTGGGGCCAACGTCCTGACTTTC. Residues: CASSRGSVGANVLTF.

This clone turned up a few times. The chain links TRBV7-9 to TRBJ1-3; 7 bases agree with TRBD1. With V trimmed by 5 bases and J by 0 bases, 4 bases remained unmatched. The CDR3 has 15 amino acids. Germline V gives CDR1 SEHNR, CDR2 FQNEAQ (reference sequence). The DNA for the CDR3 is TGTGCCAGCAGCGTACAGGGGCTCTCTGGAAACACCATATATTTT. This sequence encodes CASSVQGLSGNTIYF.

Here the CDR3 DNA reads TGCGCCAGCAGTCTGGACGCGGGTTGGGAGCAGTACGTC. Its translation: CASSLDAGWEQYV. This sequence joins TRBV23-1 and TRBJ2-7; weak D call: TRBD2 (5 bases). TRBV23-1 is an open reading frame, and its role is uncertain. The CDR3 contains 13 residues. Trimming cost V 4 bases and J 7 bases, with 14 bases left between them.

The genes are TRBV28 and TRBJ1-1, with D perhaps TRBD1 (5 bases). The V gene lost 5 bases and the J gene lost 11 bases, with 21 bases spanning the gap. This CDR3 region has 14 residues. The germline V gene encodes CDR1 MDHEN and CDR2 SYDVKM. The DNA of the CDR3 is TGTGCCAGCAGTCCACATTCGGGCAGGGATGTCGCTTTCTTT. Amino acids: CASSPHSGRDVAFF.